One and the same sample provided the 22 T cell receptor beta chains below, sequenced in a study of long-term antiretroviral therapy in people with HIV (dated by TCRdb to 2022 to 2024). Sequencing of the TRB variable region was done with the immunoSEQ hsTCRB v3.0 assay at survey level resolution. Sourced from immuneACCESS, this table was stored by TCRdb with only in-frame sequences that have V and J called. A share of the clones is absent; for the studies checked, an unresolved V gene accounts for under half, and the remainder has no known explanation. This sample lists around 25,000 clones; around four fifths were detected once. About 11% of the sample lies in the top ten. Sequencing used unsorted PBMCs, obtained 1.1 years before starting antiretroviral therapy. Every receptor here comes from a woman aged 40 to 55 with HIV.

The CDR3 sequence is CASSSRGQTYEQYF. CDR3 coding DNA: TGTGCCAGCAGTTCAAGGGGGCAGACCTACGAGCAGTACTTC. The chain has TRBV6-6 and TRBJ2-7; TRBD1 matches 7 bases. With V trimmed by 4 bases and J by 2 bases, 5 bases remained unmatched. The CDR3 is 14 residues long. Germline V gene lookup returns CDR1 MNHNY and CDR2 SVGAGI (reference sequence).

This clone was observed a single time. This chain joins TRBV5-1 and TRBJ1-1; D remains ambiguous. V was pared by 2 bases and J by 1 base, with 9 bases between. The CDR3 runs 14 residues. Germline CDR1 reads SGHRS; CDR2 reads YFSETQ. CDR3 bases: TGCGCCAGCAGCTTCGGGCTGGGGAACACTGAAGCTTTCTTT. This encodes CASSFGLGNTEAFF. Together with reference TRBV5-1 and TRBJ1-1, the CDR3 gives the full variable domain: KAGVTQTPRYLIKTRGQQVTLSCSPISGHRSVSWYQQTPGQGLQFLFEYFSETQRNKGNFPGRFSGRQFSNSRSEMNVSTLELGDSALYLCASSFGLGNTEAFFGQGTRLTVV.

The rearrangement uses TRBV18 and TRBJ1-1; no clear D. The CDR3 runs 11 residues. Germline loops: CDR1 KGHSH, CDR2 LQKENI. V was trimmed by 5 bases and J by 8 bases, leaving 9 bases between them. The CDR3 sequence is CASSTLKEAFF. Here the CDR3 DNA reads TGTGCCAGCTCAACGTTAAAAGAAGCTTTCTTT. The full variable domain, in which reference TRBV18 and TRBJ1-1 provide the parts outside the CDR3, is NAGVMQNPRHLVRRRGQEARLRCSPMKGHSHVYWYRQLPEEGLKFMVYLQKENIIDESGMPKERFSAEFPKEGPSILRIQQVVRGDSAAYFCASSTLKEAFFGQGTRLTVV.

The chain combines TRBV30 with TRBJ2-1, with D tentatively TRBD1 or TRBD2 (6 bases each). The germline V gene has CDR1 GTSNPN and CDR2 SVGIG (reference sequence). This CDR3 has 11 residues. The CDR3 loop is CASEEGDEQFF. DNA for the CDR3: TGTGCGTCAGAGGAGGGGGACGAGCAGTTCTTC. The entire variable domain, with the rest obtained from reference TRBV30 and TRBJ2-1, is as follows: SQTIHQWPATLVQPVGSPLSLECTVEGTSNPNLYWYRQAAGRGLQLLFYSVGIGQISSEVPQNLSASRPQDRQFILSSKKLLLSDSGFYLCASEEGDEQFFGPGTRLTVL.

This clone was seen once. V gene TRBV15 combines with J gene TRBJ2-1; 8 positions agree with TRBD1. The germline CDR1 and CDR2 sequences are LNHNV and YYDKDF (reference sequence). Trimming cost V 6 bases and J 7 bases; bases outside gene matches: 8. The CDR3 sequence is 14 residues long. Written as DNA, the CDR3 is TGTGCCACCAGAGGCGGACAGGGAAGGAATGAGCAGTTCTTC. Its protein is CATRGGQGRNEQFF.

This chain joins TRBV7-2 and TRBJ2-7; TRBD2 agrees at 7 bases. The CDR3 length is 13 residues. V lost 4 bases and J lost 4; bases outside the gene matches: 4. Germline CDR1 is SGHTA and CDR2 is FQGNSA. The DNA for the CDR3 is TGTGCCAGCAGCTCCCGGACTAGGTACGAGCAGTACTTC. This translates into CASSSRTRYEQYF.

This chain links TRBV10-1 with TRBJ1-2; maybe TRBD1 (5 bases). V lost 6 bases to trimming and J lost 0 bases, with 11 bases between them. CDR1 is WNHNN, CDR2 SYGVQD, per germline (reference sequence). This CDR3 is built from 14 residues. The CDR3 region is CASSSGAANYGYTF. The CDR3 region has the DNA TGCGCCAGCAGCTCCGGGGCCGCTAACTATGGCTACACCTTC.

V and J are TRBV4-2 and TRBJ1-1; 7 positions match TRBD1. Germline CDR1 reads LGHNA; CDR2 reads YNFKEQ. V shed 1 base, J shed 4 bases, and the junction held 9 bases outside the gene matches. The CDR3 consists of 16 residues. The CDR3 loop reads CASSQGYSNRGTEAFF. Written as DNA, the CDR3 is TGTGCCAGCAGCCAAGGATATAGTAACAGGGGCACTGAAGCTTTCTTT.

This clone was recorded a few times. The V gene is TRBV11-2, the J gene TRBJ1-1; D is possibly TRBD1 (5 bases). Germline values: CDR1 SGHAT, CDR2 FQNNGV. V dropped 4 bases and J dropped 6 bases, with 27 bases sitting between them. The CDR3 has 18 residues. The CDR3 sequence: CASSSSTGTRLIGAEAFF. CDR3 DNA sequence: TGTGCCAGCAGCTCTTCTACCGGGACCCGACTTATTGGGGCTGAAGCTTTCTTT. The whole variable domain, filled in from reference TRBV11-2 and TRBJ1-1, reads EAGVAQSPRYKIIEKRQSVAFWCNPISGHATLYWYQQILGQGPKLLIQFQNNGVVDDSQLPKDRFSAERLKGVDSTLKIQPAKLEDSAVYLCASSSSTGTRLIGAEAFFGQGTRLTVV.

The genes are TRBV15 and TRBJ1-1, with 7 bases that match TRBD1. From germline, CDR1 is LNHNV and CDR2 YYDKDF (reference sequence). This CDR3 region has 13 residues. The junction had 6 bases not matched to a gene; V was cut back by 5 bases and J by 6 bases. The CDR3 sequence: CATSLGTEPEAFF. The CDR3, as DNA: TGTGCCACCAGCTTAGGGACAGAACCTGAAGCTTTCTTT.

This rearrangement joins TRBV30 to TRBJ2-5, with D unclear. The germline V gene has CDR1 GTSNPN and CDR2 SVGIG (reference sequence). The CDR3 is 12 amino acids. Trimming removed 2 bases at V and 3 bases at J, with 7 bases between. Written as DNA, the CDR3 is TGTGCCTGGAGTACGGCGAAAGAGACCCAGTACTTC. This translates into CAWSTAKETQYF.

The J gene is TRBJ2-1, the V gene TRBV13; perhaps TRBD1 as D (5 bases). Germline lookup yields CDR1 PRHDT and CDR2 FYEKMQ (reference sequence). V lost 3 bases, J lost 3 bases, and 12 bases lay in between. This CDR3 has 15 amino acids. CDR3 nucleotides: TGTGCCAGCAGCTTCGGGCAGGGTAACTACAATGAGCAGTTCTTC. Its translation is CASSFGQGNYNEQFF. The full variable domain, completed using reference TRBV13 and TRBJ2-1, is AAGVIQSPRHLIKEKRETATLKCYPIPRHDTVYWYQQGPGQDPQFLISFYEKMQSDKGSIPDRFSAQQFSDYHSELNMSSLELGDSALYFCASSFGQGNYNEQFFGPGTRLTVL.

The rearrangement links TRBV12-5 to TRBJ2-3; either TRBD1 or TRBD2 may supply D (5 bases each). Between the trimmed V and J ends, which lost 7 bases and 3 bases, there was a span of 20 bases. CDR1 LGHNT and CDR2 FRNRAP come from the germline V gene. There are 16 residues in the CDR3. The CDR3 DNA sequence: TGTGCTAGTGCCCTCGGGGCCCATCCAGCTACAGATACGCAGTATTTT. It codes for CASALGAHPATDTQYF.

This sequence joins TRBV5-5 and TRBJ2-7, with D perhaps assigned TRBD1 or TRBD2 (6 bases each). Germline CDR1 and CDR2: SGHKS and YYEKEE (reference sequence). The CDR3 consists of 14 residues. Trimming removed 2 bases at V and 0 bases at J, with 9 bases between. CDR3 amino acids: CASSLGGSSYEQYF. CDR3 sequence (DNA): TGTGCCAGCAGCTTAGGGGGGAGCTCCTACGAGCAGTACTTC.

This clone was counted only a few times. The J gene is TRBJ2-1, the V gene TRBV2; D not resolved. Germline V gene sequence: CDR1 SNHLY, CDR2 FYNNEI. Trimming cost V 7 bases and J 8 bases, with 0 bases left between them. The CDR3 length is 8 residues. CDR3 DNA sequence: TGTGCCAGCAATGAGCAGTTCTTC. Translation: CASNEQFF.

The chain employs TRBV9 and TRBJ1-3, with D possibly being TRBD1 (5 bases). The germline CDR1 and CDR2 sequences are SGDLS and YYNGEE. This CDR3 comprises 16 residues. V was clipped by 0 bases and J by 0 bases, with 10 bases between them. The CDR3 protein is CASSVAQGLSGNTIYF. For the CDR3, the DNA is TGTGCCAGCAGCGTAGCTCAGGGTCTCTCTGGAAACACCATATATTTT.

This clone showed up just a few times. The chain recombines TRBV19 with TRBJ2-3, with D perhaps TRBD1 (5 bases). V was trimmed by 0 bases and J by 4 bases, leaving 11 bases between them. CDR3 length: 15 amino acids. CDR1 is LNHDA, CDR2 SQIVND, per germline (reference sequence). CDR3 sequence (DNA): TGTGCCAGTAGTATAGACAGGGCTGGAGCAGATACGCAGTATTTT. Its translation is CASSIDRAGADTQYF.

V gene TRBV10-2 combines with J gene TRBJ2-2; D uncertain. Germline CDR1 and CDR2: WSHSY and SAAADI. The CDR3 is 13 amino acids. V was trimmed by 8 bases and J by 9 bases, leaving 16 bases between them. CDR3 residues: CASRQGFVRELFF. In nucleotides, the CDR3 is TGCGCCAGCCGGCAAGGGTTTGTCCGGGAGCTGTTTTTT.

This CDR3 is CASSLAPGLAGGWNEQFF. CDR3 DNA sequence: TGTGCCAGCAGCTTAGCTCCCGGACTAGCGGGGGGGTGGAATGAGCAGTTCTTC. The gene calls are TRBV11-2 and TRBJ2-1, with TRBD2 identical over 15 bases. The CDR3 runs 18 residues. CDR1 is SGHAT, CDR2 FQNNGV, per germline. Unmatched junction bases numbered 8, after V lost 1 base and J lost 7 bases.

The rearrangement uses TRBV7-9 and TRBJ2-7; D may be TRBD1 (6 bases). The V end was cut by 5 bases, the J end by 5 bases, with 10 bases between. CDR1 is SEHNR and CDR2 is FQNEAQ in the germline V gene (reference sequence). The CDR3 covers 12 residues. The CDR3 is CASSVGADEQYF. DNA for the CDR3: TGTGCCAGCAGCGTGGGGGCGGACGAGCAGTACTTC.

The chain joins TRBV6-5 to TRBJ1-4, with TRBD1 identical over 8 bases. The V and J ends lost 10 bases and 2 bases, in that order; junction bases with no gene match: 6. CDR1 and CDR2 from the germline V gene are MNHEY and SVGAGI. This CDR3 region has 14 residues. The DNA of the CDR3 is TGTGCCACCCGACAGGGGCTGACTAATGAAAAACTGTTTTTT. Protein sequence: CATRQGLTNEKLFF.

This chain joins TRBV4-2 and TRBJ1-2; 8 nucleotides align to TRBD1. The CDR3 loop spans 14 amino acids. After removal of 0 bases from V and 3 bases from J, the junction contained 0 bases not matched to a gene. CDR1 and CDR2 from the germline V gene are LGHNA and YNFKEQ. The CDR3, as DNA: TGTGCCAGCAGCCAAGAGACAGGGGACTATGGCTACACCTTC. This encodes CASSQETGDYGYTF.